The T cell receptor (beta chain) under discussion was sequenced for a study of blood T cell repertoires in COVID-19. Study summary: From the United States, Italy and Spain came samples of acute and convalescent COVID-19. Sources were T cells, B-cell-depleted T cells, or PBMCs; the material itself was cDNA or gDNA.

This table comes from immunoSEQ multiplex PCR, and its TCRdb copy is limited to in-frame clones, with some not included. The sample contains 200,000 to 250,000 clones, 87% of which appear only once. Sequencing input: PBMCs or T cells enriched from blood (not recorded which). The clonotype originates from a man aged 25 to 40 who had recovered from COVID-19.

In DNA, the CDR3 is TGTGCCAGCAGCCAAGGGACAGGAAACCCCGGGTACTTC. Encoded protein: CASSQGTGNPGYF. The V and J genes are TRBV3-1 (or the pseudogene TRBV3-2) and TRBJ2-7, with 7 bases identical to TRBD1. CDR3 length: 13 amino acids. With 1 base clipped from V and 12 bases from J, the junction kept 9 bases outside the gene matches. CDR1 and CDR2 (germline): LGHDT, YNNKEL (reference sequence).